This T cell receptor beta chain was obtained from a study of early T cells in non-severe SARS-CoV-2 infection. Study as a whole: From unsorted whole blood, bulk RNA was sequenced, and the chains remained unpaired.

About this clonotype: No antigen is known for it.

Study-level findings and limits: Missing private and CD4 specificities, VDJdb matching favored anti-spike CD8 responses.

The TCR library protocol attached unique molecular identifiers to the individual cDNA molecules. TCRdb re-called the 5' RACE reads with MiXCR, one entry per CDR3 protein. The table shows tens of thousands of distinct CDR3 sequences, with around 6.3% occurring only once. The specimen comprised whole blood, sampled at baseline. The origin of this receptor is an adult who was a healthcare worker with PCR-confirmed SARS-CoV-2 infection or an uninfected control (not recorded which).

The CDR3 nucleotides read TGTGCCAGCAGCTTATATATTGTCACAGATACGCAGTATTTT. Protein sequence: CASSLYIVTDTQYF. The rearrangement links TRBV7-6 to TRBJ2-3, with D hard to call. Per the germline V gene, CDR1 is SGHVS and CDR2 is FNYEAQ. The CDR3 runs 14 residues. V was shortened by 2 bases and J by 2 bases, with 8 bases between the two germline ends.